The TCR beta chain under discussion was sequenced for a study of human T cells and chemical hapten exposure. A single record per CDR3 protein comes from TCRdb applying MiXCR to the RACE reads. This sample yields 140,000 or so distinct CDR3 sequences, of which 12% are seen a single time; around 1.4% belongs to the top ten. With 3 bases removed from V and 4 bases from J, the gap between germline ends came to 19 bases. This CDR3 has 16 residues. Per the germline V gene, CDR1 is SQVTM and CDR2 is ANQGSEA. This clonotype was recorded at least ten times. Its antigen is not known. General study findings and limits: Expanded TCRs produced significantly more large CDR3 similarity clusters than controls did.

Time point meaning: patch test 2, 6 weeks after DPC sensitization. Stated treatment: therapeutic diphenylcyclopropenone sensitization with weekly scalp DPC. The source is a woman in her forties or fifties with alopecia areata. Some clones in this sample may be carry-over from other donors' samples. The J gene is TRBJ2-1, the V gene TRBV29-1; TRBD2 is a possible D gene (5 bases). Here the sequenced sample was whole blood, taken in connection with sensitization to the hapten diphenylcyclopropenone (DPC). The CDR3 protein is CSVDLAGRITYNEQFF. The CDR3 coding sequence is TGCAGCGTTGACCTGGCGGGCCGAATTACATACAATGAGCAGTTCTTC.